The 30 T cell receptor beta chains reported below all come from one sample, sequenced in a study of cytomegalovirus exposure and HLA in healthy donors. Use of 60 Vbeta and 13 Jbeta primers characterized the PCR. Libraries were prepared by immunoSEQ multiplex PCR; TCRdb keeps only in-frame clonotypes and omits some of them. This sample has 95,000 to 150,000 clones, with 75% to 90% found just once. Sequenced sample: PBMCs. The receptors were gathered from a female donor in good health and CMV-seropositive.

The chain has TRBV19 and TRBJ1-6; a weak D match, TRBD1 (6 bases). Germline CDR1 LNHDA, CDR2 SQIVND (reference sequence). Trimming cost V 6 bases and J 0 bases, with 18 bases left between them. This CDR3 comprises 18 residues. The CDR3 coding sequence is TGTGCCAGTAGAGGGGGATTGGGGTCAAGCTCCTATAATTCACCCCTCCACTTT. It codes for CASRGGLGSSSYNSPLHF.

The chain is built from TRBV30 and TRBJ2-7; 7 bases are shared with TRBD1. This CDR3 contains 13 residues. The V segment lost 1 base and the J segment 0 bases; nucleotides outside the gene matches: 0. Germline lookup yields CDR1 GTSNPN and CDR2 SVGIG (reference sequence). The CDR3 spells CAWSEGASYEQYF. The CDR3 DNA sequence: TGTGCCTGGAGTGAGGGGGCCTCCTACGAGCAGTACTTC.

This chain uses TRBV9 with TRBJ2-2; D is undetermined. V dropped 0 bases and J dropped 3 bases, with 9 bases sitting between them. The germline V gene encodes CDR1 SGDLS and CDR2 YYNGEE. The CDR3 runs to 15 residues. Here the CDR3 reads CASSVVRGDTGELFF. The CDR3 DNA follows: TGTGCCAGCAGCGTAGTCAGAGGAGACACCGGGGAGCTGTTTTTT.

The chain couples TRBV11-2 to TRBJ2-7; D is ambiguous. The germline CDR1 and CDR2 sequences are SGHAT and FQNNGV. The CDR3 extends over 12 amino acids. V lost 6 bases, J lost 2 bases, and 8 bases lay in between. The CDR3 region is CASRGGTYEQYF. As DNA, the CDR3 is TGTGCCAGCAGAGGCGGCACCTACGAGCAGTACTTC. The entire variable domain, with the rest obtained from reference TRBV11-2 and TRBJ2-7, is as follows: EAGVAQSPRYKIIEKRQSVAFWCNPISGHATLYWYQQILGQGPKLLIQFQNNGVVDDSQLPKDRFSAERLKGVDSTLKIQPAKLEDSAVYLCASRGGTYEQYFGPGTRLTVT.

The chain combines TRBV19 with TRBJ2-1; 8 bases fit TRBD1. From germline, CDR1 is LNHDA and CDR2 SQIVND (reference sequence). J lost 13 bases, V lost 1 base, and 6 bases had no gene match. The CDR3 totals 13 residues. The CDR3 spells CASSIVGGQDQFF. CDR3 nucleotide sequence: TGTGCCAGTAGTATAGTGGGGGGACAGGATCAGTTCTTC. Combining the CDR3 with reference TRBV19 and TRBJ2-1 gives the whole variable domain DGGITQSPKYLFRKEGQNVTLSCEQNLNHDAMYWYRQDPGQGLRLIYYSQIVNDFQKGDIAEGYSVSREKKESFPLTVTSAQKNPTAFYLCASSIVGGQDQFFGPGTRLTVL.

The J gene is TRBJ2-7, the V gene TRBV7-3; 7 bases match TRBD1. The CDR3 spans 14 residues. Losses at the gene ends were 5 bases for V and 3 bases for J; bases not matched to a gene: 7. CDR1 SGHTA and CDR2 FQGTGA come from the germline V gene. The CDR3 DNA is TGTGCCAGCAGCCCACAGGGGCAGGGCTACGAGCAGTACTTC. The encoded protein is CASSPQGQGYEQYF.

The genes are TRBV15 and TRBJ2-5; TRBD2 matches at 10 bases. V lost 9 bases, J lost 2 bases, and 9 bases stayed unmatched. The CDR3 loop spans 15 amino acids. Germline V gene lookup returns CDR1 LNHNV and CDR2 YYDKDF (reference sequence). CDR3 amino acids: CATGTGSGGQETQYF. CDR3 DNA sequence: TGTGCCACGGGGACGGGTAGCGGGGGGCAAGAGACCCAGTACTTC.

This clone appeared a few times. This chain links TRBV7-2 with TRBJ2-7, with 8 bases matching TRBD2. The CDR3 contains 14 residues. Germline V CDR1 and CDR2: SGHTA, FQGNSA. V was clipped by 4 bases and J by 9 bases; unmatched bases: 11. The CDR3: CASSYGLASSVQYF. The CDR3 DNA reads as TGTGCCAGCAGCTATGGACTAGCATCGAGTGTGCAGTACTTC.

The chain has TRBV5-1 and TRBJ2-3; D might be TRBD2 (5 bases). V was trimmed by 0 bases and J by 1 base, leaving 12 bases between them. CDR1 SGHRS and CDR2 YFSETQ come from the germline V gene. The CDR3 covers 16 residues. For the CDR3, the DNA is TGCGCCAGCAGCTTGGAGTGGAGGCTCGGCACAGATACGCAGTATTTT. Translation gives CASSLEWRLGTDTQYF.

The chain employs TRBV7-9 and TRBJ2-1, with TRBD2 matching 10 bases. Germline CDR1 and CDR2: SEHNR and FQNEAQ (reference sequence). The CDR3 totals 13 residues. V lost 5 bases to trimming and J lost 6 bases; unmatched junction nucleotides: 1. As DNA, the CDR3 is TGTGCCAGCAGCACTAGCGGGACCAATGAGCAGTTCTTC. Translation: CASSTSGTNEQFF.

The chain uses TRBV7-9 and TRBJ2-4, with D maybe TRBD1 (5 bases). CDR3 length equals 14 residues. Germline V gene sequence: CDR1 SEHNR, CDR2 FQNEAQ (reference sequence). V dropped 2 bases and J dropped 8 bases, with 13 bases sitting between them. The CDR3 sequence: CASSLRGGGDIQYF. The CDR3 DNA reads TGTGCCAGCAGCTTAAGGGGTGGTGGAGACATTCAGTACTTC.

The rearrangement uses TRBV30 and TRBJ1-6; 8 bases agree with TRBD1. The germline CDR1 and CDR2 sequences are GTSNPN and SVGIG (reference sequence). The J segment lost 9 bases and the V segment lost 4 bases, leaving 8 bases of the junction unmatched. This CDR3 comprises 14 residues. As DNA, the CDR3 is TGTGCCTGGACCGACCGCAGGGGGCCTTCACCCCTCCACTTT. Encoded protein: CAWTDRRGPSPLHF.

This chain connects TRBV2 to TRBJ1-1; 9 nucleotides agree with TRBD1. Per germline, CDR1 SNHLY and CDR2 FYNNEI. V was pared by 11 bases and J by 7 bases, with 20 bases of the junction left unmatched. The CDR3 covers 16 residues. The CDR3 sequence is CAGTTGTGLLVDEAFF. The CDR3 coding sequence is TGTGCCGGAACCACCGGGACAGGGCTTCTTGTCGATGAAGCTTTCTTT.

This clone was counted a few times. The chain couples TRBV7-9 to TRBJ1-6; 7 bases are shared with TRBD1. Germline CDR1 reads SEHNR; CDR2 reads FQNEAQ (reference sequence). This CDR3 spans 17 amino acids. Trimming took 4 bases from V and 2 from J; bases not matched to a gene: 8. CDR3 in amino acids: CASSSADRDAYNSPLHF. The DNA of the CDR3 is TGTGCCAGCAGCTCCGCTGACAGGGATGCCTATAATTCACCCCTCCACTTT.

This chain links TRBV6-5 with TRBJ1-5; TRBD1 agrees at 7 bases. Germline lookup yields CDR1 MNHEY and CDR2 SVGAGI. CDR3 length: 15 residues. V was pared by 5 bases and J by 4 bases, with 8 bases of the junction left unmatched. CDR3 DNA sequence: TGTGCCAGCAGTGCCGGGACAGCTTTAAATCAGCCCCAGCATTTT. It encodes CASSAGTALNQPQHF.

The gene calls are TRBV2 and TRBJ1-4; 7 nucleotides line up with TRBD1. Per the germline V gene, CDR1 is SNHLY and CDR2 is FYNNEI. The CDR3 sequence is 14 residues long. Germline trimming cut 8 bases from V and 5 bases from J; bases unmatched to any gene: 8. The CDR3: CASAQVGQNEKLFF. The CDR3 DNA reads TGTGCCAGCGCCCAGGTGGGACAGAATGAAAAACTGTTTTTT.

This chain links TRBV5-1 with TRBJ1-4, with D possibly TRBD1 on 5 matching bases. Germline V gene sequence: CDR1 SGHRS, CDR2 YFSETQ. The CDR3 spans 16 residues. The germline V and J ends were trimmed by 0 bases and 7 bases, with 16 bases remaining between them. CDR3 DNA sequence: TGCGCCAGCAGCTTGGGGGGGGGACCTTCGGGTGAAAAACTGTTTTTT. Translating gives CASSLGGGPSGEKLFF.

V and J are TRBV28 and TRBJ1-1; maybe TRBD1 (5 bases). The CDR3 is 12 residues long. Germline V gene data show CDR1 as MDHEN and CDR2 as SYDVKM. Trimming shortened V by 8 bases and J by 5 bases, and 12 bases separated the two germline ends. As DNA, the CDR3 is TGTGCCAGCCTTCGGGGGGTAACTGAAGCTTTCTTT. This sequence encodes CASLRGVTEAFF.

This clone was detected only a few times. The rearrangement uses TRBV7-3 and TRBJ1-6; D unclear. V was shortened by 1 base and J by 7 bases, with 8 bases between the two germline ends. Germline CDR1 is SGHTA and CDR2 is FQGTGA. The CDR3 contains 14 residues. CDR3 residues: CASSLNLGNSPLHF. CDR3 DNA: TGTGCCAGCAGCTTAAACCTCGGGAATTCACCCCTCCACTTT.

The chain combines TRBV5-4 with TRBJ1-2; 8 nucleotides align to TRBD1. The CDR3 is 16 residues long. Germline V gene lookup returns CDR1 SGHNT and CDR2 YYREEE (reference sequence). The V gene end was trimmed by 6 bases and the J gene end by 8 bases; junction bases not matched to a gene: 18. In DNA form, the CDR3 reads TGTGCCAGCAACGACCCCCGGACAGGGTCTTTCGCCGGCTACACCTTC. Translating it yields CASNDPRTGSFAGYTF.

This chain connects TRBV7-9 to TRBJ2-6, with TRBD2 matching over 7 bases. The CDR3 has 15 amino acids. CDR1 and CDR2 from the germline V gene are SEHNR and FQNEAQ (reference sequence). The trim removed 6 bases at V and 2 bases at J, leaving 4 bases unmatched. This chain's CDR3 is CASSSRGAGANVLTF. The CDR3 nucleotides are TGTGCCAGCAGTTCACGGGGGGCTGGGGCCAACGTCCTGACTTTC.

The chain joins TRBV19 to TRBJ1-3; D remains ambiguous. The germline CDR1 and CDR2 sequences are LNHDA and SQIVND (reference sequence). Trimming removed 3 bases at V and 0 bases at J, with 12 bases between. This CDR3 spans 16 amino acids. The CDR3 nucleotides are TGTGCCAGTAGTATCGAGCGGACCAGCTCTGGAAACACCATATATTTT. It yields the protein CASSIERTSSGNTIYF.

The chain uses TRBV5-3 and TRBJ2-5; perhaps TRBD2 as D (6 bases). TRBV5-3 carries the ORF label, with uncertain function. Trimming removed 2 bases at V and 4 bases at J, with 15 bases between. CDR3 size: 15 residues. CDR3 in amino acids: CARSFRLGELETQYF. For the CDR3, the DNA is TGTGCCAGAAGCTTCCGACTAGGGGAATTAGAGACCCAGTACTTC.

The DNA of the CDR3 is TGTGCCAGCAGCTTAGATAGGGGCGGGGAGCTGTTTTTT. It yields the protein CASSLDRGGELFF. The rearrangement joins TRBV7-2 to TRBJ2-2, with D perhaps TRBD1 (5 bases). CDR1 is SGHTA, CDR2 FQGNSA, per germline. V lost 1 base and J lost 7, with 7 bases in between. This CDR3 has 13 residues.

V usage is TRBV4-3 and J usage is TRBJ2-7, with 8 positions matching TRBD2. In germline, CDR1 is LGHNA, CDR2 YSLEER. This CDR3 spans 20 amino acids. The V and J ends lost 1 base and 1 base, in that order; junction bases with no gene match: 18. For the CDR3, the DNA is TGCGCCAGCAGCCAAGGCTCCGGGACTAGGACCTACTCAGCGTCCTACGAGCAGTACTTC. Translating it yields CASSQGSGTRTYSASYEQYF.

The chain links TRBV4-1 to TRBJ1-5, with 7 bases that match TRBD1. Germline trimming cut 4 bases from V and 4 bases from J; bases unmatched to any gene: 10. This CDR3 comprises 16 residues. Germline V gene sequence: CDR1 MGHRA, CDR2 YSYEKL. The CDR3 reads CASSLSPTGKNQPQHF. The DNA for the CDR3 is TGCGCCAGCAGCCTTAGCCCGACAGGGAAGAATCAGCCCCAGCATTTT.

The J gene is TRBJ2-3, the V gene TRBV7-2; 10 nucleotides match TRBD2. The V gene's germline CDR1 is SGHTA and CDR2 FQGNSA. Losses at the gene ends were 3 bases for V and 7 bases for J; bases not matched to a gene: 7. This CDR3 has 15 residues. This CDR3 reads CASSFKRGGGNTQYF. In DNA, the CDR3 is TGTGCCAGCAGCTTTAAGCGGGGGGGCGGGAATACGCAGTATTTT.

This chain connects TRBV5-6 to TRBJ1-3, with 8 bases that match TRBD1. Trimming cost V 2 bases and J 4 bases; bases outside gene matches: 5. The CDR3 totals 15 residues. Looked up from germline, CDR1 is SGHDT and CDR2 is YYEEEE. Here the CDR3 DNA reads TGTGCCAGCAGCTTAGAGACAGGGGAAGGAAACACCATATATTTT. Encoded protein: CASSLETGEGNTIYF. The entire variable domain, with the rest obtained from reference TRBV5-6 and TRBJ1-3, is as follows: DAGVTQSPTHLIKTRGQQVTLRCSPKSGHDTVSWYQQALGQGPQFIFQYYEEEERQRGNFPDRFSGHQFPNYSSELNVNALLLGDSALYLCASSLETGEGNTIYFGEGSWLTVV.

The chain carries TRBV9 and TRBJ2-7; TRBD1 matches at 8 bases. The CDR3 loop spans 14 amino acids. The germline gives CDR1 SGDLS, CDR2 YYNGEE. With 4 bases clipped from V and 3 bases from J, the junction kept 6 bases outside the gene matches. The CDR3 protein is CASSLDRVGYEQYF. The CDR3 DNA is TGTGCCAGCAGCTTGGACAGGGTGGGCTACGAGCAGTACTTC.

This clone was seen more than once but under ten times. The V gene is TRBV28, the J gene TRBJ1-4; the D gene is possibly TRBD1 (6 bases). Trimming left V 4 bases short and J 0 bases short, with 6 bases between. CDR3 length equals 14 residues. Per the germline V gene, CDR1 is MDHEN and CDR2 is SYDVKM. CDR3 loop: CASSSGATNEKLFF. The CDR3 DNA sequence: TGTGCCAGCAGTTCAGGGGCAACTAATGAAAAACTGTTTTTT.